These T cell receptor beta chains were read from a single sample in a study of cytomegalovirus exposure and HLA in healthy donors. This table comes from immunoSEQ multiplex PCR, and its TCRdb copy is limited to in-frame clones, with some not included. The data show 100,000 to 150,000 clones, roughly 95% seen once. The sample was PBMCs. The receptors shown here come from a man between 18 and 29 years old in good health and CMV-seronegative. CDR3s include the opening cysteine and the closing phenylalanine or tryptophan. A D gene is named only where the DNA matches it firmly. Part of the rows lack a size; the others show once, few, many or a class for expanded clones.

cdr3_aa,cdr3_nt,clone_size,v_call,d_call,j_call
CAYVTGIDLTGEQFF,TGTGCCTATGTGACAGGGATAGACTTGACCGGTGAGCAGTTCTTC,.,TRBV30,TRBD1,TRBJ2-1
CASMAGSTDTQYF,TGTGCCAGCATGGCGGGGAGCACAGATACGCAGTATTTT,.,TRBV28,.,TRBJ2-3
CASSPRGQKYTGELFF,TGCGCCAGCAGCCCCCGGGGACAGAAATACACCGGGGAGCTGTTTTTT,.,TRBV4-3,TRBD1,TRBJ2-2
CASSRTTRSYNEQFF,TGTGCCAGCAGCCGGACTACAAGGTCCTACAATGAGCAGTTCTTC,.,TRBV5-6,.,TRBJ2-1
CAWSPGRRTYEQYF,TGTGCCTGGTCACCCGGGAGAAGGACCTACGAGCAGTACTTC,.,TRBV30,.,TRBJ2-7
CASSLFRGILAFF,TGTGCCAGCAGCCTCTTCCGAGGTATATTAGCTTTCTTT,.,TRBV14,.,TRBJ1-1
CASSQSQIPYNEQFF,TGTGCCAGCAGTCAAAGCCAAATACCCTACAATGAGCAGTTCTTC,.,TRBV6-5,.,TRBJ2-1
CASSNPSGGHTDTQYF,TGTGCCAGTAGTAATCCCTCAGGGGGACACACAGATACGCAGTATTTT,.,TRBV19,TRBD1,TRBJ2-3
CASSARLAGGPDEQFF,TGCGCCAGCAGCGCACGACTAGCGGGAGGGCCCGATGAGCAGTTCTTC,.,TRBV5-1,TRBD2,TRBJ2-1
CASGHNTGELFF,TGTGCTAGCGGACATAACACCGGGGAGCTGTTTTTT,.,TRBV11-3,.,TRBJ2-2
CASSGPGQEKGTQYF,TGTGCCAGCAGCGGCCCGGGACAGGAAAAAGGGACCCAGTACTTC,.,TRBV7-2,TRBD1,TRBJ2-5
CASFPGLGTEAFF,TGTGCCAGCTTCCCAGGGTTAGGCACTGAAGCTTTCTTT,.,TRBV27,.,TRBJ1-1
CASGQANTEAFF,TGCGCCAGCGGGCAGGCAAACACTGAAGCTTTCTTT,.,TRBV10-2,.,TRBJ1-1
CASSSGLPNTGELFF,TGCGCCAGCAGCTCTGGACTGCCTAACACCGGGGAGCTGTTTTTT,.,TRBV5-1,.,TRBJ2-2
CASSLESSSGANVLTF,TGTGCCAGCAGCTTAGAGTCATCCTCTGGGGCCAACGTCCTGACTTTC,few,TRBV7-3,.,TRBJ2-6
CASSPKPGSGGEKLFF,TGCGCCAGCAGCCCGAAGCCCGGGTCGGGAGGTGAAAAACTGTTTTTT,.,TRBV4-3,.,TRBJ1-4
CASSFGTKKETQYF,TGTGCCAGCAGCTTCGGGACAAAAAAAGAGACCCAGTACTTC,.,TRBV5-4,.,TRBJ2-5
CASSSLVRGTEAFF,TGTGCCAGCAGCTCGTTGGTCAGGGGGACTGAAGCTTTCTTT,.,TRBV7-6,TRBD1,TRBJ1-1
CASSPGPVGMDGYTF,TGTGCCAGCTCACCAGGGCCAGTAGGTATGGATGGCTACACCTTC,.,TRBV18,.,TRBJ1-2
CASSVGGSSEKLFF,TGTGCCAGCAGCGTCGGGGGGAGTAGTGAAAAACTGTTTTTT,.,TRBV9,.,TRBJ1-4
CASSEGDRGITEAFF,TGTGCCAGCAGTGAAGGGGACAGAGGTATCACTGAAGCTTTCTTT,.,TRBV2,TRBD1,TRBJ1-1
CASSLEGNTEAFF,TGTGCCAGCAGCTTAGAGGGGAACACTGAAGCTTTCTTT,.,TRBV7-3,.,TRBJ1-1
CASSSRGARGYGYTF,TGTGCCAGCAGTTCCCGTGGGGCGCGAGGCTATGGCTACACCTTC,.,TRBV28,.,TRBJ1-2
CASSPRGREETQYF,TGTGCCAGCAGCCCCCGGGGGAGGGAAGAGACCCAGTACTTC,.,TRBV5-6,TRBD2,TRBJ2-5
CASSRTSGALGDEQYF,TGTGCCAGCAGCCGGACTAGCGGGGCCCTTGGGGACGAGCAGTACTTC,.,TRBV5-4,TRBD2,TRBJ2-7
CASSRTYNQPQHF,TGTGCCAGCAGCCGTACATATAATCAGCCCCAGCATTTT,.,TRBV5-6,.,TRBJ1-5
CASTLGTGGANTEAFF,TGTGCCAGCACCCTAGGGACAGGGGGCGCGAACACTGAAGCTTTCTTT,.,TRBV27,TRBD1,TRBJ1-1
CASSLTLMTSSEEQYF,TGTGCCAGCAGCCTCACACTAATGACTAGCTCAGAGGAGCAGTACTTC,.,TRBV5-6,TRBD2,TRBJ2-7
CASVRDGTGASYEQYF,TGTGCTAGTGTTAGAGATGGGACAGGGGCGTCCTACGAGCAGTACTTC,.,TRBV12-5,TRBD1,TRBJ2-7
CASSLTSGRADTQYF,TGTGCCAGCAGCCTAACTAGCGGGAGGGCAGATACGCAGTATTTT,.,TRBV5-5,TRBD2,TRBJ2-3
CASSETGLLGHEQFF,TGTGCCAGCAGTGAAACGGGTCTCCTTGGCCATGAGCAGTTCTTC,.,TRBV6-1,.,TRBJ2-1
CASSQDHRGLDGYTF,TGCGCCAGCAGCCAAGATCACAGGGGGCTGGATGGCTACACCTTC,.,TRBV4-1,TRBD1,TRBJ1-2
CASSFMDFLVSVGYTF,TGTGCCAGCAGTTTTATGGACTTTCTGGTTTCAGTTGGCTACACCTTC,.,TRBV28,.,TRBJ1-2